What follows are 25 T cell receptor beta chains derived from one specimen sequenced in a study of cytomegalovirus exposure and HLA in healthy donors. Amplification used 60 Vbeta primers and 13 Jbeta primers. The method was immunoSEQ multiplex PCR; TCRdb's version includes in-frame clones alone and lacks a portion of them. The sample has 150,000 or so clones, roughly three quarters seen once; the top ten hold 4% to 5%. What was sequenced was PBMCs. The receptors here all came from a man aged 18 to 29 in good health and CMV-seropositive.

The chain joins TRBV11-3 to TRBJ2-1; 9 nucleotides line up with TRBD2. Per germline, CDR1 SGHNT and CDR2 YENEEA. CDR3 length equals 16 residues. V gave up 3 bases and J gave up 4 bases; unmatched junction bases: 7. The CDR3 bases are TGTGCCAGCAGCTTTACCACTAGCGGGCCGTACAATGAGCAGTTCTTC. Its protein is CASSFTTSGPYNEQFF.

The chain links TRBV9 to TRBJ2-3, with D perhaps TRBD1 (6 bases). Looked up from germline, CDR1 is SGDLS and CDR2 is YYNGEE. This CDR3 contains 15 residues. The germline V and J ends were trimmed by 4 bases and 4 bases, with 16 bases remaining between them. CDR3 nucleotide sequence: TGTGCCAGCAGCCCTACCACAGGGTTCTCAGATACGCAGTATTTT. Residues: CASSPTTGFSDTQYF.

The chain uses TRBV5-1 and TRBJ2-1, with 8 bases matching TRBD2. The V segment lost 1 base and the J segment 8 bases; nucleotides outside the gene matches: 8. The CDR3 is made up of 15 amino acids. Germline V CDR1 and CDR2: SGHRS, YFSETQ. The CDR3 DNA sequence: TGCGCCAGCAGCTTGACTAGCGGTAACAATGATGAGCAGTTCTTC. It specifies CASSLTSGNNDEQFF.

This rearrangement joins TRBV6-1 to TRBJ1-5, with TRBD1 matching 10 bases. This CDR3 contains 15 residues. Germline V lookup: CDR1 MNHNS, CDR2 SASEGT. V shed 8 bases, J shed 3 bases, and the junction held 7 bases outside the gene matches. CDR3 nucleotide sequence: TGTGCCAGCCACTCCGGGACAGGGGTCAATCAGCCCCAGCATTTT. Its protein is CASHSGTGVNQPQHF.

The chain combines TRBV10-2 with TRBJ1-2; D uncertain. Germline assignment: CDR1 WSHSY and CDR2 SAAADI. The CDR3 runs 12 residues. V was trimmed by 3 bases and J by 2 bases, leaving 4 bases between them. In DNA, the CDR3 is TGCGCCAGCAGTGACGGGAACTATGGCTACACCTTC. Protein product: CASSDGNYGYTF.

This clone was counted a few times. The sample has other DNA sequences that encode this CDR3 too. The chain carries TRBV5-1 and TRBJ2-7; 7 nucleotides agree with TRBD2. The germline V gene encodes CDR1 SGHRS and CDR2 YFSETQ. V shed 2 bases, J shed 6 bases, and the junction held 2 bases outside the gene matches. The CDR3 length is 12 residues. CDR3 in DNA: TGCGCCAGCAGCTTTTCGGGAGGCGAGCAGTACGTC. It encodes CASSFSGGEQYV.

J is TRBJ1-2 and V is TRBV18; the D gene is possibly TRBD1 (5 bases). Trimming took 0 bases from V and 8 from J, leaving 10 bases between them. The CDR3 spans 13 residues. Germline loops: CDR1 KGHSH, CDR2 LQKENI. Here the CDR3 DNA reads TGTGCCAGCTCACCACCGGGGAGGGACGGCTACACCTTC. Translated: CASSPPGRDGYTF.

The rearrangement uses TRBV6-6 and TRBJ2-1, with D perhaps TRBD2 (6 bases). V was cut by 4 bases and J by 5 bases, with 15 bases left in between. Germline CDR1 MNHNY, CDR2 SVGAGI (reference sequence). The CDR3 totals 15 residues. The CDR3 nucleotides read TGTGCCAGCAGTTTGGCCGGGACTCTCAACAATGAGCAGTTCTTC. The encoded protein is CASSLAGTLNNEQFF.

The chain links TRBV2 to TRBJ2-7; 7 bases map to TRBD1. V dropped 7 bases and J dropped 7; count of bases not matched to a gene: 10. Germline V gene lookup returns CDR1 SNHLY and CDR2 FYNNEI. This CDR3 contains 13 residues. CDR3 loop: CASKPPGGNEQYV. The CDR3 bases are TGTGCCAGCAAACCCCCAGGGGGAAATGAGCAGTACGTC.

The chain has TRBV9 and TRBJ2-1, with 11 bases matching TRBD1. The CDR3 spans 15 residues. Germline-derived CDR1 and CDR2 are SGDLS and YYNGEE. Trimming cost V 4 bases and J 7 bases; bases outside gene matches: 7. The CDR3 bases are TGTGCCAGCAGCCCAGGACAGGGGGCGGGTAATGAGCAGTTCTTC. Amino acid sequence: CASSPGQGAGNEQFF.

The chain has TRBV5-1 and TRBJ2-5; TRBD1 is a possible D gene (6 bases). The CDR3 has 13 residues. Germline CDR1 SGHRS, CDR2 YFSETQ. V lost 4 bases and J 3 bases, leaving 10 bases between the germline ends. CDR3 amino acids: CASSVGQKETQYF. The CDR3 DNA reads TGCGCCAGCAGCGTAGGACAGAAAGAGACCCAGTACTTC.

In its sample, this clone was seen a few times. The CDR3 sequence: CASSSQTGTEAFF. DNA of the CDR3: TGTGCCAGTAGTAGTCAGACAGGGACTGAAGCTTTCTTT. V usage is TRBV19 and J usage is TRBJ1-1; TRBD1 matches at 7 bases. CDR3 length equals 13 residues. Germline V gene data show CDR1 as LNHDA and CDR2 as SQIVND (reference sequence). The V and J ends lost 4 bases and 5 bases, in that order; junction bases with no gene match: 4.

This chain uses TRBV5-1 with TRBJ1-5; a possible D gene is TRBD1 (6 bases). The V end lost 4 bases, the J end lost 3 bases, and 11 bases lay between the germline ends. This CDR3 is 14 amino acids long. Germline values: CDR1 SGHRS, CDR2 YFSETQ. Written as DNA, the CDR3 is TGCGCCAGCAGCCTGGGACAATCCAATCAGCCCCAGCATTTT. Protein: CASSLGQSNQPQHF.

The chain uses TRBV29-1 and TRBJ1-2; 9 bases line up with TRBD1. The germline V gene has CDR1 SQVTM and CDR2 ANQGSEA. This CDR3 region has 13 residues. Trimming removed 4 bases from V and 1 base from J; junction bases left unmatched: 1. As DNA, the CDR3 is TGCAGCGTTGGGGACAGGGATAACTATGGCTACACCTTC. Protein sequence: CSVGDRDNYGYTF.

This clone occurred a few times. V usage is TRBV11-1 and J usage is TRBJ2-7; D gene unclear. The V end lost 5 bases, the J end lost 0 bases, and 17 bases lay between the germline ends. Germline CDR1 and CDR2: SGHAT and FQDESV (reference sequence). This CDR3 region has 16 residues. CDR3 DNA sequence: TGTGCCAGCAGCCCCTATCCCACGGGTTTCTCCTACGAGCAGTACGTC. Its translation: CASSPYPTGFSYEQYV.

The chain couples TRBV5-1 to TRBJ2-2; 10 bases agree with TRBD1. The J segment lost 4 bases and the V segment lost 7 bases, leaving 4 bases of the junction unmatched. The germline gives CDR1 SGHRS, CDR2 YFSETQ. The CDR3 loop spans 14 amino acids. In nucleotides, the CDR3 is TGCGCCAGCGGGACAGGGGAGGTCACCGGGGAGCTGTTTTTT. Amino acids: CASGTGEVTGELFF.

In this sample, this clone turned up a few times. The chain couples TRBV5-1 to TRBJ1-1, with 7 bases fitting TRBD1. The germline V gene has CDR1 SGHRS and CDR2 YFSETQ. CDR3 length equals 14 residues. DNA for the CDR3: TGCGCTAGTAATACGGGTGACAGGGAAACTGAAGCTTTCTTT. Residues: CASNTGDRETEAFF.

This clone was picked up one time. The chain carries TRBV4-1 and TRBJ1-2; TRBD1 aligns across 9 bases. The germline V gene has CDR1 MGHRA and CDR2 YSYEKL. With V trimmed by 4 bases and J by 4 bases, 10 bases remained unmatched. The CDR3 contains 16 residues. This CDR3 is CASSLSTGGASYGYTF. CDR3 bases: TGCGCCAGCAGCCTATCTACAGGGGGCGCGAGCTATGGCTACACCTTC.

This clone was counted between two and nine times. The rearrangement uses TRBV19 and TRBJ2-3, with a possible D match to TRBD2 (6 bases). The CDR3 spans 14 residues. Trimming shortened V by 5 bases and J by 1 base, and 10 bases separated the two germline ends. The V gene's germline CDR1 is LNHDA and CDR2 SQIVND (reference sequence). CDR3 sequence (DNA): TGTGCCAGTAGTCCCTCGGGAGGCACAGATACGCAGTATTTT. Translating gives CASSPSGGTDTQYF.

This chain uses TRBV5-4 with TRBJ2-1, with TRBD2 matching 7 bases. CDR3 length equals 14 residues. With 1 base clipped from V and 6 bases from J, the junction kept 4 bases outside the gene matches. Germline V lookup: CDR1 SGHNT, CDR2 YYREEE (reference sequence). CDR3 coding DNA: TGTGCCAGCAGCTTGCCGGGGGGTGGCAATGAGCAGTTCTTC. Translation: CASSLPGGGNEQFF.

The chain has TRBV5-8 and TRBJ2-1; D perhaps matches TRBD2 (6 bases). V was pared by 4 bases and J by 3 bases, with 11 bases between. The CDR3 consists of 14 residues. Germline V CDR1 and CDR2: SGHTS, YDEGEE. The CDR3 sequence: CASSGGLHYNEQFF. CDR3 sequence (DNA): TGTGCCAGCAGCGGGGGACTTCACTACAATGAGCAGTTCTTC.

This clone showed up just a few times. The J gene is TRBJ1-1, the V gene TRBV4-1; 7 nucleotides match TRBD1. The CDR3 totals 14 residues. The J segment lost 6 bases and the V segment lost 1 base, leaving 5 bases of the junction unmatched. CDR1 is MGHRA, CDR2 YSYEKL, per germline. The chain's CDR3 is CASSQVSGGPEAFF. In nucleotides, the CDR3 is TGCGCCAGCAGCCAAGTTTCAGGGGGACCTGAAGCTTTCTTT.

This clone was observed a single time. The J gene is TRBJ2-1, the V gene TRBV27; 9 nucleotides line up with TRBD2. This CDR3 contains 16 residues. V gave up 5 bases and J gave up 7 bases; unmatched junction bases: 12. Germline V gene sequence: CDR1 MNHEY, CDR2 SMNVEV (reference sequence). The CDR3 DNA follows: TGTGCCAGCAGTCCCGACGCGGGAGGGCAAGGAAATGAGCAGTTCTTC. It is translated as CASSPDAGGQGNEQFF.

In this sample, this clone turned up once. The rearrangement joins TRBV13 to TRBJ2-3, with 11 nucleotides matching TRBD2. Trimming at V came to 3 bases and at J to 6 bases, leaving 8 bases not matched to a gene. Germline CDR1 is PRHDT and CDR2 is FYEKMQ (reference sequence). The CDR3 is made up of 16 amino acids. CDR3 residues: CASSFDLAGGADTQYF. The CDR3 bases are TGTGCCAGCAGCTTTGACCTAGCGGGAGGTGCGGATACGCAGTATTTT.

CDR3 bases: TGTGCCTGGACCTCTAACGGGGCCTACAATGAGCAGTTCTTC. Protein sequence: CAWTSNGAYNEQFF. This rearrangement joins TRBV30 to TRBJ2-1; perhaps TRBD2 as D (5 bases). The length of the CDR3 is 14 residues. Germline CDR1 is GTSNPN and CDR2 is SVGIG (reference sequence). V dropped 4 bases and J dropped 2 bases, with 12 bases sitting between them.